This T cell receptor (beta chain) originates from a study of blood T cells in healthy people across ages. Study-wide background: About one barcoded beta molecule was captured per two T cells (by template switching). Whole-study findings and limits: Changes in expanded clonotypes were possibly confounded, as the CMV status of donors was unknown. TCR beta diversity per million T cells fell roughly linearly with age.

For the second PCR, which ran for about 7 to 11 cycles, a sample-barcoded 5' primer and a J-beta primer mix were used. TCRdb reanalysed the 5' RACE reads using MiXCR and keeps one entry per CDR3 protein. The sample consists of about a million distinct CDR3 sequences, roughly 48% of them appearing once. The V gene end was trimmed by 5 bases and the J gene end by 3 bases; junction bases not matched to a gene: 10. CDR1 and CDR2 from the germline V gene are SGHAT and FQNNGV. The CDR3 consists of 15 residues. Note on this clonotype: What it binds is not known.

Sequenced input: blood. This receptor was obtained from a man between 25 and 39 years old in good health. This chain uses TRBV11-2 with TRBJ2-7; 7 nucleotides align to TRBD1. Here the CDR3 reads CASSPGTARVYEQYF. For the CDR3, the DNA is TGTGCCAGCAGCCCGGGGACAGCTCGAGTCTACGAGCAGTACTTC.